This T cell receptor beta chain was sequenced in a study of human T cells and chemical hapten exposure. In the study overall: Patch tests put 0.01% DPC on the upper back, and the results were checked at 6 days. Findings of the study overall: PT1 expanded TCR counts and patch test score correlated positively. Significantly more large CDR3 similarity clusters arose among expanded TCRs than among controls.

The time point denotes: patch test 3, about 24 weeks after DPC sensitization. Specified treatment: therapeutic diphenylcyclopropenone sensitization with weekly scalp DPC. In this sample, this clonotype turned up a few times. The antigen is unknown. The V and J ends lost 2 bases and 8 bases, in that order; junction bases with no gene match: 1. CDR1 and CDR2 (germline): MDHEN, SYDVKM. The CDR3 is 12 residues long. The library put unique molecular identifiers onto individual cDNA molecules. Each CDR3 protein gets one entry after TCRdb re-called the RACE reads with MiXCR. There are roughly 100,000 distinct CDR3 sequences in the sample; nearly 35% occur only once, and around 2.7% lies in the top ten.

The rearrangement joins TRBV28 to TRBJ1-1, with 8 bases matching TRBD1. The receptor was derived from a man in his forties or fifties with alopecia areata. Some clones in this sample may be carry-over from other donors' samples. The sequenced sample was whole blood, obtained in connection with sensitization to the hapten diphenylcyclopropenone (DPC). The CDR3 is CASSLRQGEAFF. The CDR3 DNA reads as TGTGCCAGCAGTTTACGACAGGGGGAAGCTTTCTTT.